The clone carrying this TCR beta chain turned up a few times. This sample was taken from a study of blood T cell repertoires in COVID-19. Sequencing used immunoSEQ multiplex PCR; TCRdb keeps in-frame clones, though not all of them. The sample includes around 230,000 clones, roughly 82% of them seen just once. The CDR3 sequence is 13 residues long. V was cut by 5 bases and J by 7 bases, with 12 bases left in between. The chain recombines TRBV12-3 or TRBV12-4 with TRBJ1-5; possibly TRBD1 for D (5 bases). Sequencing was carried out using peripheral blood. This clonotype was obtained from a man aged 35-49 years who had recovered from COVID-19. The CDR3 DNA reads TGTGCCAGCAGTCTCCAGGGAAGCCAGCCCCAGCATTTT. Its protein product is CASSLQGSQPQHF.